One sample yielded the 21 T cell receptor beta chains listed below, sequenced in a study of blood T cell repertoires in COVID-19 (dated by TCRdb to the early 2020s). Libraries were built with the immunoSEQ multiplex PCR assay. TCRdb took over this immuneACCESS table, retaining in-frame rearrangements with V and J assigned. Such tables are incomplete; in checked studies, under half of the missing clones stem from an unresolved V gene, and the remainder is unexplained. This sample has approximately 240,000 clones in its table, and approximately 80% of those were observed once. Around 1.5% of the sample rests with the top ten. Sequencing was done on a sample of peripheral blood. The receptors originated from a woman in her thirties or forties who had recovered from COVID-19.

V usage is TRBV6-5 and J usage is TRBJ1-2; tentatively, D is TRBD1 (6 bases). The germline CDR1 and CDR2 sequences are MNHEY and SVGAGI. CDR3 length: 15 amino acids. Trimming removed 5 bases from V and 4 bases from J, with 17 bases in between. In DNA form, the CDR3 reads TGTGCCAGCAGTCCGGGCTACAGGGATACCTATGGCTACACCTTC. Translation gives CASSPGYRDTYGYTF.

This clone was detected a few times. The chain is built from TRBV7-2 and TRBJ1-5, with TRBD1 matching 7 bases. V lost 5 bases and J lost 2; bases outside the gene matches: 6. Germline CDR1 and CDR2: SGHTA and FQGNSA. The CDR3 is 15 amino acids. Written as DNA, the CDR3 is TGTGCCAGCAGCAGACAGGGTTGGGGCAATCAGCCCCAGCATTTT. Its translation is CASSRQGWGNQPQHF.

The count of this clone is one. The chain uses TRBV11-3 and TRBJ1-3; D possibly corresponds to TRBD1 (5 bases). This CDR3 contains 15 residues. Germline V lookup: CDR1 SGHNT, CDR2 YENEEA. Trimming took 3 bases from V and 4 from J, leaving 13 bases between them. The CDR3 sequence: CASSFRQGSGNTIYF. CDR3 DNA: TGTGCCAGCAGCTTTCGGCAGGGATCAGGAAACACCATATATTTT.

J is TRBJ2-3 and V is TRBV19; 8 bases are a match to TRBD2. Germline V lookup: CDR1 LNHDA, CDR2 SQIVND (reference sequence). The V and J ends lost 3 bases and 2 bases, in that order; junction bases with no gene match: 13. The CDR3 is 18 residues long. The CDR3 region has the DNA TGTGCCAGTAGTATCTCCGGGGGGGCCAAAGGGGTCACAGATACGCAGTATTTT. As protein: CASSISGGAKGVTDTQYF. The full variable domain, its missing parts supplied by reference TRBV19 and TRBJ2-3, is DGGITQSPKYLFRKEGQNVTLSCEQNLNHDAMYWYRQDPGQGLRLIYYSQIVNDFQKGDIAEGYSVSREKKESFPLTVTSAQKNPTAFYLCASSISGGAKGVTDTQYFGPGTRLTVL.

The chain links TRBV3-1 (or the pseudogene TRBV3-2) to TRBJ2-6, with 9 bases fitting TRBD1. V lost 5 bases and J lost 3; bases outside the gene matches: 8. Germline CDR1 reads LGHDT; CDR2 reads YNNKEL (reference sequence). There are 17 residues in the CDR3. The CDR3 protein is CASSDRDRVFGANVLTF. The CDR3, as DNA: TGTGCCAGCAGCGATCGGGACAGGGTCTTTGGGGCCAACGTCCTGACTTTC.

This clone was seen a handful of times. This rearrangement joins TRBV5-1 to TRBJ2-2; D gene ambiguous. Looked up from germline, CDR1 is SGHRS and CDR2 is YFSETQ. The CDR3 spans 15 residues. The V and J ends lost 0 bases and 3 bases respectively, with 9 bases between them. In nucleotides, the CDR3 is TGCGCCAGCAGCTTGGCCGCGGCGGACACCGGGGAGCTGTTTTTT. This encodes CASSLAAADTGELFF.

This rearrangement joins TRBV11-2 to TRBJ2-1; D gene ambiguous. This CDR3 region has 12 residues. V lost 6 bases and J lost 7, with 10 bases in between. The germline V gene encodes CDR1 SGHAT and CDR2 FQNNGV. CDR3 loop: CASRGRSNEQFF. The DNA of the CDR3 is TGTGCCAGCAGGGGCCGGTCAAATGAGCAGTTCTTC.

This chain links TRBV6-6 with TRBJ1-5, with D uncertain. Trimming shortened V by 5 bases and J by 0 bases, and 20 bases separated the two germline ends. Per the germline V gene, CDR1 is MNHNY and CDR2 is SVGAGI (reference sequence). The CDR3 totals 18 residues. The CDR3 coding sequence is TGTGCCAGCAGTCCACAAGGAACATATCACTATAGCAATCAGCCCCAGCATTTT. Amino acid sequence: CASSPQGTYHYSNQPQHF.

The chain couples TRBV7-9 to TRBJ1-4; 9 nucleotides line up with TRBD1. The length of the CDR3 is 15 residues. The ends lost 5 bases at V and 4 bases at J; junction bases unmatched: 5. Germline values: CDR1 SEHNR, CDR2 FQNEAQ (reference sequence). CDR3 coding DNA: TGTGCCAGCAGCCAGAGGACAGGGGATAATGAAAAACTGTTTTTT. This encodes CASSQRTGDNEKLFF.

This chain connects TRBV7-2 to TRBJ2-3; 9 bases line up with TRBD1. The CDR3 runs 16 residues. The V and J ends lost 5 bases and 5 bases, in that order; junction bases with no gene match: 11. Germline CDR1 SGHTA, CDR2 FQGNSA. The CDR3 spells CASSLRPGQGLDTQYF. Written as DNA, the CDR3 is TGTGCCAGCAGCCTCAGACCGGGACAGGGCTTAGATACGCAGTATTTT.

The J gene is TRBJ2-1, the V gene TRBV27, with 10 nucleotides matching TRBD1. This CDR3 is 14 amino acids long. The ends lost 6 bases at V and 8 bases at J; junction bases unmatched: 7. CDR1 is MNHEY, CDR2 SMNVEV, per germline (reference sequence). Here the CDR3 DNA reads TGTGCCAGCAGCCGGACAGGGGGTGTCTATGAGCAGTTCTTC. This sequence encodes CASSRTGGVYEQFF.

The V and J genes are TRBV6-4 and TRBJ2-1, with 10 bases lining up with TRBD2. V was clipped by 6 bases and J by 1 base; unmatched bases: 12. Germline CDR1 and CDR2: MRHNA and SNTAGT. The CDR3 consists of 18 residues. The CDR3 spells CASSRTSGALGSYNEQFF. The CDR3 DNA sequence: TGTGCCAGCAGCAGAACTAGCGGGGCTCTTGGGTCCTACAATGAGCAGTTCTTC.

The chain carries TRBV5-1 and TRBJ2-7; perhaps TRBD2 as D (6 bases). Germline V gives CDR1 SGHRS, CDR2 YFSETQ. Trimming stripped 2 bases from V and 5 bases from J, with 17 bases between. The CDR3 extends over 15 amino acids. CDR3 in amino acids: CASSFSGTKSHEQYF. The CDR3 DNA reads TGCGCCAGCAGCTTTAGCGGAACTAAATCCCACGAGCAGTACTTC. Full variable domain (remainder filled in from reference TRBV5-1 and TRBJ2-7): KAGVTQTPRYLIKTRGQQVTLSCSPISGHRSVSWYQQTPGQGLQFLFEYFSETQRNKGNFPGRFSGRQFSNSRSEMNVSTLELGDSALYLCASSFSGTKSHEQYFGPGTRLTVT.

CDR3 in amino acids: CASSGQFQLVHQETQYF. In DNA form, the CDR3 reads TGTGCCAGCAGCGGACAGTTCCAACTGGTGCACCAAGAGACCCAGTACTTC. The V and J genes are TRBV3-1 (or the pseudogene TRBV3-2) and TRBJ2-5; a weak D match, TRBD1 (6 bases). The CDR3 has 17 residues. Looked up from germline, CDR1 is LGHDT and CDR2 is YNNKEL (reference sequence). Trimming cost V 5 bases and J 0 bases, with 19 bases left between them.

This clone was recorded only once. V gene TRBV5-1 combines with J gene TRBJ1-6, with D perhaps TRBD1 (6 bases). Germline-derived CDR1 and CDR2 are SGHRS and YFSETQ. Trimming shortened V by 0 bases and J by 8 bases, and 12 bases separated the two germline ends. There are 15 residues in the CDR3. The CDR3 bases are TGCGCCAGCAGCTTGGTCTCAGGGGAGTATTCACCCCTCCACTTT. It encodes CASSLVSGEYSPLHF.

This clone was seen more than once but under ten times. The V gene is TRBV30, the J gene TRBJ2-7, with TRBD2 as a possible D gene (5 bases). The CDR3 is 12 amino acids. The V end was cut by 0 bases, the J end by 7 bases, with 10 bases between. Germline CDR1 is GTSNPN and CDR2 is SVGIG (reference sequence). As DNA, the CDR3 is TGTGCCTGGAGTGTACTGAGCGGTGAGCAGTACTTC. Its translation: CAWSVLSGEQYF. Combining the CDR3 with reference TRBV30 and TRBJ2-7 gives the whole variable domain SQTIHQWPATLVQPVGSPLSLECTVEGTSNPNLYWYRQAAGRGLQLLFYSVGIGQISSEVPQNLSASRPQDRQFILSSKKLLLSDSGFYLCAWSVLSGEQYFGPGTRLTVT.

Comments on this clone: The sample has other DNA sequences that encode this CDR3 too. This chain connects TRBV6-5 to TRBJ1-4; TRBD1 matches 11 bases. Germline-derived CDR1 and CDR2 are MNHEY and SVGAGI. CDR3 length: 14 residues. J was trimmed by 7 bases and V by 6 bases; bases with no gene match: 4. CDR3 sequence reads: CASSSGTGGEKLFF. In DNA form, the CDR3 reads TGTGCCAGCAGCTCCGGGACAGGGGGTGAAAAACTGTTTTTT.

The count of this clone is one. The CDR3 here is CASSYRPGPTGELFF. The DNA of the CDR3 is TGTGCCAGCTCATATAGGCCGGGTCCCACCGGGGAGCTGTTTTTT. This chain connects TRBV11-3 to TRBJ2-2; D gene ambiguous. Germline V CDR1 and CDR2: SGHNT, YENEEA. The V end lost 8 bases, the J end lost 4 bases, and 17 bases lay between the germline ends. The CDR3 consists of 15 residues.

This chain links TRBV6-5 with TRBJ2-1; 10 bases are a match to TRBD2. Germline CDR1 and CDR2: MNHEY and SVGAGI. Germline trimming cut 6 bases from V and 7 bases from J; bases unmatched to any gene: 3. The CDR3 totals 13 residues. CDR3 sequence reads: CASSIAGGNEQFF. The CDR3 bases are TGTGCCAGCAGCATAGCGGGGGGTAATGAGCAGTTCTTC.

The genes are TRBV6-2 or TRBV6-3 and TRBJ2-1, with D possibly matching TRBD2 (6 bases). Trimming pared 0 bases from V and 6 bases from J, leaving 15 bases between. Germline V gives CDR1 MNHEY, CDR2 SVGEGT. This CDR3 is 16 amino acids long. CDR3 sequence reads: CASSYSAGIRSNEQFF. Here the CDR3 DNA reads TGTGCCAGCAGTTACTCAGCGGGCATCCGTAGCAATGAGCAGTTCTTC.

The chain combines TRBV18 with TRBJ1-2; D not certain. Trimming cost V 5 bases and J 3 bases, with 10 bases left between them. The germline V gene has CDR1 KGHSH and CDR2 LQKENI. CDR3 length: 13 amino acids. The CDR3 region is CASSEDTDYGYTF. The CDR3 DNA sequence: TGTGCCAGCTCAGAAGACACGGACTATGGCTACACCTTC.